This T cell receptor (beta chain) was documented in a study of PD-1 blockade in classical Hodgkin lymphoma. Germline loops: CDR1 SGHAT, CDR2 FQNNGV. This CDR3 is 13 amino acids long. Trimming removed 2 bases from V and 2 bases from J, with 7 bases in between. Sequenced by immunoSEQ multiplex PCR; TCRdb stores in-frame clones only, minus some. Found here are 30,000 to 35,000 clones, approximately 90% of them singletons; the top ten hold more than 0.2%. There was relapse after autologous stem cell transplantation in every patient, and there was variation in brentuximab vedotin exposure. Magnetic depletion of unwanted cells isolated CD4+ T cells from thawed PBMCs.

Sequences were derived from CD4+ T cells from blood, sampled at baseline. The gene calls are TRBV11-2 and TRBJ2-7; no definite D call. This sequence was found in a human donor with classical Hodgkin lymphoma. The CDR3 nucleotides read TGTGCCAGCAGCTTACTCTACACCTACGAGCAGTACTTC. Its protein product is CASSLLYTYEQYF. The full variable domain, rest sourced from reference TRBV11-2 and TRBJ2-7, is EAGVAQSPRYKIIEKRQSVAFWCNPISGHATLYWYQQILGQGPKLLIQFQNNGVVDDSQLPKDRFSAERLKGVDSTLKIQPAKLEDSAVYLCASSLLYTYEQYFGPGTRLTVT.